What follows are 22 T cell receptor beta chains derived from one specimen sequenced in a study of CD8 T cells in ankylosing spondylitis. TCRdb itself ran the 5' RACE reads through MiXCR, one entry per CDR3 protein. The data show about 360,000 distinct CDR3 sequences, with roughly 22% seen just once and around 13% held by the top ten. Sequencing input: blood, either unsorted or a sorted T cell fraction (not recorded which). The source of these receptors is a male donor with ankylosing spondylitis or in good health (not recorded which).

CDR3 region: CASSSTGLGDSWETQYF. As DNA, the CDR3 is TGTGCCAGCTCTTCGACCGGTTTGGGGGACTCTTGGGAGACCCAGTACTTC. The chain employs TRBV12-3 or TRBV12-4 and TRBJ2-5; TRBD2 is a possible D gene (6 bases). The CDR3 has 17 amino acids. Trimming cost V 8 bases and J 5 bases, with 27 bases left between them.

The chain links TRBV9 to TRBJ2-7; D might be TRBD2 (6 bases). The CDR3 is 14 amino acids. V was shortened by 3 bases and J by 4 bases, with 14 bases between the two germline ends. In germline, CDR1 is SGDLS, CDR2 YYNGEE. The CDR3 spells CASSGRDGKYEQYF. CDR3 DNA: TGTGCCAGCAGCGGGCGGGACGGCAAGTACGAGCAGTACTTC. Looking up the rest from reference TRBV9 and TRBJ2-7 gives the full variable domain: DSGVTQTPKHLITATGQRVTLRCSPRSGDLSVYWYQQSLDQGLQFLIQYYNGEERAKGNILERFSAQQFPDLHSELNLSSLELGDSALYFCASSGRDGKYEQYFGPGTRLTVT.

This clonotype was recorded a few times. This chain links TRBV9 with TRBJ2-7, with D perhaps matching TRBD2 (7 bases). The germline V and J ends were trimmed by 4 bases and 7 bases, with 24 bases remaining between them. Germline loops: CDR1 SGDLS, CDR2 YYNGEE. The CDR3 consists of 16 residues. CDR3 in DNA: TGTGCCAGCAGCTCCACGGCGGGGGCCCCCCAGGGGGAGCAGTACTTC. This gives the protein CASSSTAGAPQGEQYF.

This clonotype was observed a handful of times. The rearrangement uses TRBV29-1 and TRBJ1-4; unclear D gene. The ends were cut back, 0 bases at V and 5 bases at J, with 10 bases in the middle. The germline CDR1 and CDR2 sequences are SQVTM and ANQGSEA. The CDR3 sequence is 14 residues long. DNA for the CDR3: TGCAGCGTTGAAGACCCGGGGTGGAATGAAAAACTGTTTTTT. Amino acid sequence: CSVEDPGWNEKLFF.

This sequence joins TRBV12-3 or TRBV12-4 and TRBJ2-1; no firm D call. The V and J ends lost 6 bases and 8 bases respectively, with 8 bases between them. The CDR3 is made up of 11 amino acids. Here the CDR3 DNA reads TGTGCCAGCAGCTCTCAGGATGAGCAGTTCTTC. It translates to CASSSQDEQFF.

This clonotype has a handful of counts. The V call is TRBV11-2, the J call TRBJ2-7; D is ambiguous. CDR3 size: 11 residues. CDR1 SGHAT and CDR2 FQNNGV come from the germline V gene. Trimming left V 3 bases short and J 5 bases short, with 5 bases between. The DNA of the CDR3 is TGTGCCAGCAGCTTCAATAACGAGCAGTACTTC. Its translation is CASSFNNEQYF.

This chain connects TRBV7-3 to TRBJ2-7, with D possibly being TRBD2 (6 bases). Trimming pared 4 bases from V and 2 bases from J, leaving 15 bases between. CDR3 size: 15 residues. CDR1 SGHTA and CDR2 FQGTGA come from the germline V gene. As DNA, the CDR3 is TGTGCCAGCAGCTCCCGGAGGGCCAATGCCTACGAGCAGTACTTC. Translation gives CASSSRRANAYEQYF.

The rearrangement joins TRBV20-1 to TRBJ2-2; TRBD1 or TRBD2 may be the D gene (5 bases each). Trimming took 2 bases from V and 3 from J, leaving 13 bases between them. The CDR3 covers 15 residues. The germline V gene encodes CDR1 DFQATT and CDR2 SNEGSKA (reference sequence). The CDR3 loop is CSARRGAGYTGELFF. CDR3 sequence (DNA): TGCAGTGCTAGAAGAGGGGCCGGGTACACCGGGGAGCTGTTTTTT.

The CDR3 sequence: CSVVFQGNTEAFF. The DNA of the CDR3 is TGCAGCGTTGTATTCCAGGGGAACACTGAAGCTTTCTTT. The chain carries TRBV29-1 and TRBJ1-1; D is perhaps TRBD1 (5 bases). Trimming pared 4 bases from V and 1 base from J, leaving 10 bases between. Germline CDR1 and CDR2: SQVTM and ANQGSEA. There are 13 residues in the CDR3. The variable domain in full, completed from reference TRBV29-1 and TRBJ1-1, reads SAVISQKPSRDICQRGTSLTIQCQVDSQVTMMFWYRQQPGQSLTLIATANQGSEATYESGFVIDKFPISRPNLTFSTLTVSNMSPEDSSIYLCSVVFQGNTEAFFGQGTRLTVV.

The chain has TRBV11-2 and TRBJ2-3; D perhaps matches TRBD2 (6 bases). From germline, CDR1 is SGHAT and CDR2 FQNNGV. Trimming left V 5 bases short and J 1 base short, with 13 bases between. The CDR3 length is 15 residues. The CDR3 coding sequence is TGTGCCAGCAGCCCCGGACTAACCGGCACAGATACGCAGTATTTT. This translates into CASSPGLTGTDTQYF.

The sample holds many counts of this clonotype. The chain carries TRBV7-9 and TRBJ2-3; 9 nucleotides align to TRBD2. Losses at the gene ends were 1 base for V and 4 bases for J; bases not matched to a gene: 9. Germline CDR1 is SEHNR and CDR2 is FQNEAQ (reference sequence). CDR3 length: 17 amino acids. The CDR3 nucleotides are TGTGCCAGCAGCTTAGGGGCTAGCGGGGACCTCGCAGATACGCAGTATTTT. This gives the protein CASSLGASGDLADTQYF.

This clonotype turned up a few times. The rearrangement links TRBV10-1 to TRBJ2-1; D assignment may be TRBD1 or TRBD2 (5 bases each). CDR1 and CDR2 (germline): WNHNN, SYGVQD (reference sequence). V was shortened by 8 bases and J by 8 bases, with 16 bases between the two germline ends. The CDR3 spans 13 residues. For the CDR3, the DNA is TGCGCCAGCTCCAGGGACCCGAGGGATGAGCAGTTCTTC. This translates into CASSRDPRDEQFF.

The DNA for the CDR3 is TGCGCCAGCAGCCAGACCCACCCCGCAGAGGAGACCCAGTACTTC. It yields the protein CASSQTHPAEETQYF. This chain joins TRBV4-1 and TRBJ2-5; D gene ambiguous. V was cut by 3 bases and J by 5 bases, with 16 bases left in between. Germline assignment: CDR1 MGHRA and CDR2 YSYEKL. The CDR3 is 15 amino acids.

In this sample, this clonotype turned up a few times. V is TRBV4-2 and J is TRBJ2-3; D gene unclear. The CDR3 has 16 residues. Germline assignment: CDR1 LGHNA and CDR2 YNFKEQ. Trimming took 0 bases from V and 0 from J, leaving 10 bases between them. The CDR3, as DNA: TGTGCCAGCAGCCAAGATGACCCCTTCAGCACAGATACGCAGTATTTT. Its protein product is CASSQDDPFSTDTQYF.

This clonotype was detected only a few times. The V and J genes are TRBV12-3 or TRBV12-4 and TRBJ2-3, with a weak D call TRBD1 (6 bases). The CDR3 consists of 13 residues. The V and J ends lost 6 bases and 4 bases respectively, with 11 bases between them. The CDR3: CASSATGPDTQYF. CDR3 coding DNA: TGTGCCAGCAGCGCTACAGGGCCAGATACGCAGTATTTT.

The chain recombines TRBV4-1 with TRBJ2-2; 8 nucleotides match TRBD2. The CDR3 has 17 amino acids. Germline V lookup: CDR1 MGHRA, CDR2 YSYEKL. V trimming: 0 bases; J trimming: 1 base; junction bases outside the gene matches: 4. The CDR3 sequence: CASSQEGLAGNTGELFF. The CDR3 bases are TGCGCCAGCAGCCAAGAAGGGCTAGCGGGGAACACCGGGGAGCTGTTTTTT.

The rearrangement joins TRBV12-3 or TRBV12-4 to TRBJ2-7; D ambiguous. Trimming cost V 5 bases and J 1 base, with 18 bases left between them. The CDR3 has 16 residues. The chain's CDR3 is CASSTASHLLSYEQYF. In DNA form, the CDR3 reads TGTGCCAGCAGTACCGCCTCGCACTTACTATCCTACGAGCAGTACTTC.

This chain uses TRBV3-1 with TRBJ2-7; D ambiguous. V was shortened by 2 bases and J by 2 bases, with 13 bases between the two germline ends. This CDR3 has 15 amino acids. Germline CDR1 and CDR2: LGHDT and YNNKEL (reference sequence). The CDR3 DNA reads as TGTGCCAGCAGCCAAATGGGAATAGTCACCTACGAGCAGTACTTC. It codes for CASSQMGIVTYEQYF.

The chain uses TRBV5-1 and TRBJ2-1, with TRBD1 matching 8 bases. The germline V gene encodes CDR1 SGHRS and CDR2 YFSETQ. Trimming at V came to 3 bases and at J to 7 bases, leaving 9 bases not matched to a gene. The CDR3 runs to 15 residues. The CDR3 bases are TGCGCCAGCAGCTCATGGACAGGGAACGGGAATGAGCAGTTCTTC. This sequence encodes CASSSWTGNGNEQFF.

The rearrangement joins TRBV29-1 to TRBJ1-1; 7 bases are shared with TRBD1. In germline, CDR1 is SQVTM, CDR2 ANQGSEA. V shed 7 bases, J shed 4 bases, and the junction held 3 bases outside the gene matches. The CDR3 consists of 11 residues. In DNA form, the CDR3 reads TGCAGCGGGCAGGGGGGCACTGAAGCTTTCTTT. This codes for CSGQGGTEAFF.

The chain joins TRBV27 to TRBJ2-1; maybe TRBD2 (5 bases). The length of the CDR3 is 13 residues. In germline, CDR1 is MNHEY, CDR2 SMNVEV (reference sequence). V lost 2 bases and J lost 9, with 11 bases in between. CDR3: CASSLRGYGEQFF. CDR3 DNA sequence: TGTGCCAGCAGTTTACGAGGGTACGGTGAGCAGTTCTTC.

This clonotype was seen many times. The rearrangement joins TRBV11-1 to TRBJ2-5, with D perhaps TRBD1 or TRBD2 (5 bases each). CDR1 SGHAT and CDR2 FQDESV come from the germline V gene (reference sequence). V gave up 2 bases and J gave up 4 bases, with 17 bases separating them. This CDR3 contains 16 residues. CDR3 residues: CASSLSAVGEGETQYF. In DNA, the CDR3 is TGTGCCAGCAGCTTATCTGCGGTGGGGGAAGGAGAGACCCAGTACTTC.